This T cell receptor (beta chain) was sequenced during a study of blood T cell repertoires in COVID-19. Whole-study context: From the United States, Italy and Spain came samples of acute and convalescent COVID-19. Sample material is recorded as cDNA or gDNA derived from T cells, B-cell-depleted T cells, or PBMCs.

In the study's own analysis: Using reference gene primer amplification, nucleated cell counts were estimated. Data came from immunoSEQ multiplex PCR; TCRdb stores just in-frame clones and leaves some out. V and J calls and clone size are those listed in that table; D and trimming were worked out from the DNA. This table holds over 100,000 clones, less than 85% found once. Trimming removed 1 base from V and 2 bases from J, with 8 bases in between. Germline CDR1 is SGHTA and CDR2 is FQGNSA. The CDR3 is 14 amino acids. The TCR sequence derives from a woman aged 55-75 years with acute or convalescent COVID-19. This chain connects TRBV7-2 to TRBJ1-2; D is perhaps TRBD1 (6 bases). What was sequenced was peripheral blood. CDR3 sequence: CASSLGQGNYGYTF. CDR3 nucleotides: TGTGCCAGCAGCTTAGGGCAGGGGAACTATGGCTACACCTTC.